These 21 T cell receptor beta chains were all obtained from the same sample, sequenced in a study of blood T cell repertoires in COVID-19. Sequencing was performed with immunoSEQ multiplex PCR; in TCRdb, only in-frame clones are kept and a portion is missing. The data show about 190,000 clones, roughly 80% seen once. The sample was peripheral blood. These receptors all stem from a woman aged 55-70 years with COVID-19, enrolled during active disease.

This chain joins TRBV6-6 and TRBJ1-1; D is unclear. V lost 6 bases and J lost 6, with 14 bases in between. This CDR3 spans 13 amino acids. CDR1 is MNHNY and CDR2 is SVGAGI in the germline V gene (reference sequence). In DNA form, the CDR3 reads TGTGCCAGCAGCATCACGGCCGGGTCTGAAGCTTTCTTT. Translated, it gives CASSITAGSEAFF.

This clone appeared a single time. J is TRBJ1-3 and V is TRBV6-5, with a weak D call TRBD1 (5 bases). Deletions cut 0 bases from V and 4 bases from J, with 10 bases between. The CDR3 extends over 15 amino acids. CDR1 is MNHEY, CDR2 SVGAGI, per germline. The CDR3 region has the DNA TGTGCCAGCAGTTACTCGAAGGGGTTAGGAAACACCATATATTTT. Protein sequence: CASSYSKGLGNTIYF.

In DNA form, the CDR3 reads TGTGCCAGCAGTTTGCCCACCGGGGGAAACACTGAAGCTTTCTTT. This sequence encodes CASSLPTGGNTEAFF. V is TRBV28 and J is TRBJ1-1, with D maybe TRBD1 (5 bases). Germline assignment: CDR1 MDHEN and CDR2 SYDVKM. The CDR3 runs 15 residues. The V end was cut by 3 bases, the J end by 2 bases, with 13 bases between.

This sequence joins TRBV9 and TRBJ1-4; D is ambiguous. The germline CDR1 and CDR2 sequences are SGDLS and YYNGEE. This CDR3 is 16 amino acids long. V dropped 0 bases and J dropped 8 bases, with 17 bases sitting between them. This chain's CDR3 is CASSVGGQDGGEKLFF. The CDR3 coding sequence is TGTGCCAGCAGCGTAGGAGGGCAGGACGGAGGGGAAAAACTGTTTTTT.

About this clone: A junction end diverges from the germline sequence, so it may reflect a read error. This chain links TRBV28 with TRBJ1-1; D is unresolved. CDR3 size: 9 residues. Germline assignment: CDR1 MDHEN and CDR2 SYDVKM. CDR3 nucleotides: TGTGCCAGCAGTTTGCGACACGTCTTT. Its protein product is CASSLRHVF.

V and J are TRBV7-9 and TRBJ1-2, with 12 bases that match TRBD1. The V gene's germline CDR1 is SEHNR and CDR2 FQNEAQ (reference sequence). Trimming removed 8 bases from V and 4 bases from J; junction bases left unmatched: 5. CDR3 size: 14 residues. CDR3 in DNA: TGTGCCAGCGAGGGACAGGGGGCGCGCTATGGCTACACCTTC. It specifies CASEGQGARYGYTF.

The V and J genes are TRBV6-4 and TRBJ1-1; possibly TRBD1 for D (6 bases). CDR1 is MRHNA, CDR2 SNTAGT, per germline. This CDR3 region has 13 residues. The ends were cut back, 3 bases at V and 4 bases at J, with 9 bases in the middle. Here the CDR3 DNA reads TGTGCCAGCAGTGAGGACAGTTCCACTGAAGCTTTCTTT. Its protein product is CASSEDSSTEAFF.

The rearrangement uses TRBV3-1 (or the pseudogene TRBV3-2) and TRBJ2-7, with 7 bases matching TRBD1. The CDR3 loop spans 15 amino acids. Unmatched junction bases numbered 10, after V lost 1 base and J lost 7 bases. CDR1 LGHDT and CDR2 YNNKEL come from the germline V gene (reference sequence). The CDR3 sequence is CASSQGFIGGQEQYF. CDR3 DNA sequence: TGTGCCAGCAGCCAAGGGTTTATAGGGGGCCAAGAGCAGTACTTC.

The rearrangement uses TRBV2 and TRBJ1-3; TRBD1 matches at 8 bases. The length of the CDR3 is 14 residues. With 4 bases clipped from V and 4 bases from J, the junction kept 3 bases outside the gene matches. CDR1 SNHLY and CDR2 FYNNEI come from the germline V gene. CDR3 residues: CASSGTGIGNTIYF. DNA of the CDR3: TGTGCCAGCAGTGGGACAGGGATCGGAAACACCATATATTTT.

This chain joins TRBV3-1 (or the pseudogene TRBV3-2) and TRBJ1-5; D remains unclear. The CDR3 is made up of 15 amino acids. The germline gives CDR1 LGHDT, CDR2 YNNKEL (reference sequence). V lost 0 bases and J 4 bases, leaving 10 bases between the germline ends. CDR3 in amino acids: CASSQDEGLNQPQHF. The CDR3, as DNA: TGTGCCAGCAGCCAAGATGAGGGCCTTAATCAGCCCCAGCATTTT.

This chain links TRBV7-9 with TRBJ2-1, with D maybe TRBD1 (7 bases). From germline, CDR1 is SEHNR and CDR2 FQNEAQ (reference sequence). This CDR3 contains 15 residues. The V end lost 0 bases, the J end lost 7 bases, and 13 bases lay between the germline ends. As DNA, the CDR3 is TGTGCCAGCAGCTTAGCGGGCAGGGGGGCTAATGAGCAGTTCTTC. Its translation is CASSLAGRGANEQFF.

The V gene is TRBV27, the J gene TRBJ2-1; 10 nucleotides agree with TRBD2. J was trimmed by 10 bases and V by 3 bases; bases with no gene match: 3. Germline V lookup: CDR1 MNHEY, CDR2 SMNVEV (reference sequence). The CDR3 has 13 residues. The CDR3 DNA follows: TGTGCCAGCAGTTTTCTAGCGGGAGACGAGCAGTTCTTC. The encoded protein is CASSFLAGDEQFF.

In DNA form, the CDR3 reads TGTGCCAGCTCACCACTTCAGGGGAGCACAGATACGCAGTATTTT. It specifies CASSPLQGSTDTQYF. This chain connects TRBV18 to TRBJ2-3; tentative D call: TRBD1 (6 bases). Germline V gene data show CDR1 as KGHSH and CDR2 as LQKENI. The CDR3 runs 15 residues. Between the trimmed V and J ends, which lost 1 base and 0 bases, there was a span of 8 bases.

The CDR3 nucleotides read TGTGCCAGCAGTATGGGACAGCAAAGCACAGATACGCAGTATTTT. This codes for CASSMGQQSTDTQYF. The rearrangement uses TRBV2 and TRBJ2-3; TRBD1 matches at 7 bases. The length of the CDR3 is 15 residues. V shed 5 bases and J 0 bases; nucleotides not matched to a gene: 5. The germline V gene has CDR1 SNHLY and CDR2 FYNNEI. Combining the CDR3 with reference TRBV2 and TRBJ2-3 gives the whole variable domain EPEVTQTPSHQVTQMGQEVILRCVPISNHLYFYWYRQILGQKVEFLVSFYNNEISEKSEIFDDQFSVERPDGSNFTLKIRSTKLEDSAMYFCASSMGQQSTDTQYFGPGTRLTVL.

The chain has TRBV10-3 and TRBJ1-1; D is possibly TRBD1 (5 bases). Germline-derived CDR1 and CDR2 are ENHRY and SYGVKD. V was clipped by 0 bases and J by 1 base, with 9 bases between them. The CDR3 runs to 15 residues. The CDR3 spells CAISESNRQNTEAFF. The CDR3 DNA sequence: TGTGCCATCAGTGAGTCGAACAGGCAGAACACTGAAGCTTTCTTT.

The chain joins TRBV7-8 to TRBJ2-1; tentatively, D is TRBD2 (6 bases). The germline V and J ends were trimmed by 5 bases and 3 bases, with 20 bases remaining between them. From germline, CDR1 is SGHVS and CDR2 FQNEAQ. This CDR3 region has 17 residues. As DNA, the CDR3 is TGTGCCAGCAGCGGAACCCATTTGGGGGGAGTCTACAATGAGCAGTTCTTC. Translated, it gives CASSGTHLGGVYNEQFF. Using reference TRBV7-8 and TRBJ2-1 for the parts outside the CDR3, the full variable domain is GAGVSQSPRYKVAKRGQDVALRCDPISGHVSLFWYQQALGQGPEFLTYFQNEAQLDKSGLPSDRFFAERPEGSVSTLKIQRTQQEDSAVYLCASSGTHLGGVYNEQFFGPGTRLTVL.

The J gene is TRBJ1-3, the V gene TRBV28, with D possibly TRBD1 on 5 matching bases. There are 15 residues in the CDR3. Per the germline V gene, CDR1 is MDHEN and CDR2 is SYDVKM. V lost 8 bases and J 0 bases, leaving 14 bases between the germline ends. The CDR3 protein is CASRTPGNSGNTIYF. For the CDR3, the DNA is TGTGCCAGCCGAACCCCAGGGAACTCTGGAAACACCATATATTTT.

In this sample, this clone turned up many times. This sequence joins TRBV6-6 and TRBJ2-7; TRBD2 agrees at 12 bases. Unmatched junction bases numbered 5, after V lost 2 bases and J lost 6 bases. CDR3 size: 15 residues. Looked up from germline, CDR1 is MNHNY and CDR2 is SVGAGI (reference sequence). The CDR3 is CASSYDVGLAGEQYV. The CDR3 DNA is TGTGCCAGCAGTTACGATGTGGGACTAGCGGGCGAGCAGTACGTC.

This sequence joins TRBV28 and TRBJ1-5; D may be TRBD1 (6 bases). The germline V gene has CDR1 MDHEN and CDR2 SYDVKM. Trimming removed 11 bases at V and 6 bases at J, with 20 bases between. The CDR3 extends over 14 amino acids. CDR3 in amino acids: CAASRDGTFQPQHF. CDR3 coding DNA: TGTGCCGCCTCCCGGGACGGGACATTTCAGCCCCAGCATTTT.

CDR3 bases: TGCGCCAGCAGCCAGACAGGGGGTCCTCTCACTGAAGCTTTCTTT. Translation: CASSQTGGPLTEAFF. This chain uses TRBV4-3 with TRBJ1-1; 9 positions match TRBD1. The CDR3 consists of 15 residues. Trimming took 3 bases from V and 4 from J; bases not matched to a gene: 6. Looked up from germline, CDR1 is LGHNA and CDR2 is YSLEER.

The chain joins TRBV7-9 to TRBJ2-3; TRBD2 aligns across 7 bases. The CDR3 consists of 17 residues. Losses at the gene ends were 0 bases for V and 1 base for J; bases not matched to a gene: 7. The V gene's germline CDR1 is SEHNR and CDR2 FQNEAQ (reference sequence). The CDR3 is CASSLAPLAGGTDTQYF. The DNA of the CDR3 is TGTGCCAGCAGCTTAGCCCCCCTGGCGGGGGGCACAGATACGCAGTATTTT.